Detailed here is one TCR beta chain. Clones were read by immunoSEQ multiplex PCR, and TCRdb kept only the in-frame ones, dropping some. Among just over 150,000 clones, 80% to 90% were seen once, and the ten largest hold around 12%. The sample belongs to a study of control samples from healthy donors and cancer patients. The germline V gene encodes CDR1 LNHDA and CDR2 SQIVND (reference sequence). V was pared by 5 bases and J by 2 bases, with 10 bases of the junction left unmatched. This CDR3 region has 16 residues. The chain uses TRBV19 and TRBJ1-1; TRBD1 agrees at 8 bases. Sequenced sample: blood. This receptor was obtained from a man aged 25 to 45 in good health. The CDR3 reads CASSPRYRGGNTEAFF. CDR3 nucleotide sequence: TGTGCCAGTAGTCCCCGATACAGGGGGGGAAACACTGAAGCTTTCTTT.